This T cell receptor beta chain was found in a study of CD8 T cells in ankylosing spondylitis. Libraries for TCR beta were made by quantitative 5'-RACE with molecular barcodes. Via MiXCR, TCRdb re-called the 5' RACE reads, giving one row per CDR3 protein. The repertoire holds under 250,000 distinct CDR3 sequences, with approximately 8% as singletons. There are 13 residues in the CDR3. V gave up 6 bases and J gave up 8 bases; unmatched junction bases: 8. CDR1 SGHTA and CDR2 FQGNSA come from the germline V gene. This clonotype has a count of ten or more. Source material: blood, either unsorted or a sorted T cell fraction (not recorded which). The chain recombines TRBV7-2 with TRBJ1-2; 8 bases agree with TRBD1. The TCR comes from a female donor with ankylosing spondylitis or in good health (not recorded which). CDR3 coding DNA: TGTGCCAGCAGACCACAGGGGGGTATGGGCTACACCTTC. It translates to CASRPQGGMGYTF.